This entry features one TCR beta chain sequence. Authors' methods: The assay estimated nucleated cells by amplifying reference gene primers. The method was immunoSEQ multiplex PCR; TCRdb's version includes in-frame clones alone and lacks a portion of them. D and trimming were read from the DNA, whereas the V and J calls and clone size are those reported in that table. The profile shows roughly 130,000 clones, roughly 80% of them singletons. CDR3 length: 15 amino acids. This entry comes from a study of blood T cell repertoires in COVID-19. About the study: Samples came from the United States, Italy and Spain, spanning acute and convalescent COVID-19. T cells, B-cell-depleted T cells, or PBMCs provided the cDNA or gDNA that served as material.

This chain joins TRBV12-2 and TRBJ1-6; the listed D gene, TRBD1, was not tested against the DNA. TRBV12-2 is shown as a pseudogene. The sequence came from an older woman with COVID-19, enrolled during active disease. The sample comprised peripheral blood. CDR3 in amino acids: CASRLEQGKDSPLHF. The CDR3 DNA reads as TGTGCAAGTCGCTTAGAACAGGGGAAGGATTCACCCCTCCACTTT.